Presented here are 23 T cell receptor beta chains from one specimen sequenced in a study of tumor-infiltrating lymphocytes in primary liver carcinoma. The researchers produced TCR beta cDNA from roughly 500 ng total RNA with a constant-region primer. A slightly modified ARM-PCR protocol with three nested multiplex PCR rounds produced these TCR beta libraries. TRBV1-TRBV30 forward primers paired with a C-beta reverse primer drove the first two PCR rounds, roughly 10 cycles each. Each CDR3 protein gets one entry after TCRdb re-called the multiplex PCR reads with MiXCR. The repertoire consists of 65,000 to 90,000 distinct CDR3 sequences, with around 70% occurring once and the leading ten covering roughly a fifth. For each extraction, RNA and DNA were obtained together from 20-30 mg of unsorted bulk tissue. Material for sequencing was liver tumor tissue from sampling region 1. Specified subset: tumor region T1, superior pole. These receptor sequences come from a middle-aged man with primary liver carcinoma and hepatitis B virus infection.

A remark on this clonotype: One end of the junction varies from germline; a read error may be responsible. The V gene is TRBV6-5, the J gene TRBJ2-3; D perhaps matches TRBD1 (6 bases). CDR1 and CDR2 (germline): MNHEY, SVGAGI. The length of the CDR3 is 13 residues. CDR3 sequence reads: CASNLGGTGTQYF. CDR3 DNA sequence: TGTGCCAGCAACCTTGGGGGCACAGGTACGCAGTATTTT.

V is TRBV29-1 and J is TRBJ2-7, with 9 bases lining up with TRBD2. Germline assignment: CDR1 SQVTM and CDR2 ANQGSEA. Trimming took 5 bases from V and 5 from J; bases not matched to a gene: 7. This CDR3 comprises 13 residues. The CDR3 protein is CSVLGGRAHEQYF. CDR3 DNA: TGCAGCGTTCTAGGCGGGAGGGCCCACGAGCAGTACTTC.

This clonotype was found once. This chain uses TRBV19 with TRBJ2-5; D is uncertain. The germline gives CDR1 LNHDA, CDR2 SQIVND (reference sequence). Trimming pared 10 bases from V and 5 bases from J, leaving 14 bases between. CDR3 length: 12 amino acids. The CDR3 region has the DNA TGTGCCACGAGAGACATCCGGGAGACCCAGTACTTC. It yields the protein CATRDIRETQYF.

This clonotype was picked up many times. The V call is TRBV7-8, the J call TRBJ2-5; TRBD2 aligns across 8 bases. Germline V gene lookup returns CDR1 SGHVS and CDR2 FQNEAQ. V was pared by 5 bases and J by 5 bases, with 7 bases of the junction left unmatched. The CDR3 covers 14 residues. Here the CDR3 DNA reads TGTGCCAGCAGCCGCGGGAGGACGACGGAGACCCAGTACTTC. Its protein is CASSRGRTTETQYF.

The CDR3: CASSFRTVTRADTGELFF. The CDR3 DNA sequence: TGTGCCAGCTCATTCCGGACAGTTACCAGGGCCGACACCGGGGAGCTGTTTTTT. The chain has TRBV18 and TRBJ2-2; maybe TRBD1 (6 bases). V lost 5 bases and J 3 bases, leaving 22 bases between the germline ends. This CDR3 spans 18 amino acids. Germline V gene data show CDR1 as KGHSH and CDR2 as LQKENI.

Turning to this clonotype: Given the absence of the conserved phenylalanine or tryptophan at the CDR3 end, a read error is likely. The rearrangement joins TRBV7-8 to TRBJ2-7; D not certain. Germline V gene data show CDR1 as SGHVS and CDR2 as FQNEAQ. The CDR3 has 12 amino acids. CDR3 region: CVSSLSIGKQYS. The CDR3 coding sequence is TGTGTCAGCAGCTTGTCGATAGGCAAGCAGTACTCC.

In regard to this clonotype: As the CDR3 is not closed by the conserved phenylalanine or tryptophan, this likely results from a read error. The chain uses TRBV7-3 and TRBJ1-5, with TRBD1 matching 7 bases. V shed 5 bases and J 1 base; nucleotides not matched to a gene: 8. The CDR3 loop spans 16 amino acids. Germline values: CDR1 SGHTA, CDR2 FQGTGA. The CDR3 spells CASSMPQGDSNQPQHY. DNA for the CDR3: TGTGCCAGCAGCATGCCTCAGGGGGACAGCAATCAGCCCCAGCATTAT.

This clonotype was found a few times. The chain joins TRBV15 to TRBJ2-5; 8 bases map to TRBD1. With V trimmed by 3 bases and J by 5 bases, 5 bases remained unmatched. The CDR3 is made up of 14 amino acids. Germline V gene sequence: CDR1 LNHNV, CDR2 YYDKDF (reference sequence). CDR3 region: CATSSRQGYETQYF. CDR3 coding DNA: TGTGCCACCAGCAGTAGACAGGGGTACGAGACCCAGTACTTC. Full variable domain (outside the CDR3, taken from reference TRBV15 and TRBJ2-5): DAMVIQNPRYQVTQFGKPVTLSCSQTLNHNVMYWYQQKSSQAPKLLFHYYDKDFNNEADTPDNFQSRRPNTSFCFLDIRSPGLGDTAMYLCATSSRQGYETQYFGPGTRLLVL.

In regard to this clonotype: One end of the junction varies from germline; a read error may be responsible. This rearrangement joins TRBV5-6 to TRBJ1-2; TRBD1 matches at 8 bases. The CDR3 contains 16 residues. Germline CDR1 reads SGHDT; CDR2 reads YYEEEE. CDR3 amino acids: CVSSFEPGQAYYGYTF. The CDR3 DNA follows: TGTGTCAGCAGCTTTGAACCGGGACAGGCGTACTATGGCTACACCTTC.

As to this clonotype: The CDR3 ends on some other residue instead of the conserved phenylalanine or tryptophan, so this is likely a read error. The chain uses TRBV29-1 and TRBJ2-7; the D gene is possibly TRBD2 (5 bases). This CDR3 is 10 amino acids long. CDR1 and CDR2 (germline): SQVTM, ANQGSEA. V was trimmed by 7 bases and J by 7 bases, leaving 11 bases between them. The CDR3 coding sequence is TGCAGCGCTGAGCGGCAGGAGCAGTACCTC. Protein product: CSAERQEQYL.

This clonotype was counted many times. V is TRBV6-2 or TRBV6-3 and J is TRBJ2-3; 10 bases fit TRBD1. CDR1 is MNHEY and CDR2 is SVGEGT in the germline V gene. The CDR3 is made up of 17 amino acids. With V trimmed by 0 bases and J by 1 base, 4 bases remained unmatched. The CDR3 reads CASSYSIGTGGTDTQYF. The CDR3 DNA is TGTGCCAGCAGTTACTCGATCGGGACAGGGGGCACAGATACGCAGTATTTT.

The chain employs TRBV15 and TRBJ2-1, with D possibly TRBD1 on 5 matching bases. CDR3 length equals 17 residues. From germline, CDR1 is LNHNV and CDR2 YYDKDF (reference sequence). V gave up 1 base and J gave up 3 bases, with 16 bases separating them. The CDR3 here is CATSRANRLSVYNEQFF. CDR3 DNA: TGTGCCACCAGCAGAGCGAACAGGCTAAGCGTCTACAATGAGCAGTTCTTC.

V is TRBV5-1 and J is TRBJ2-1; D may be TRBD2 (5 bases). Germline V gene sequence: CDR1 SGHRS, CDR2 YFSETQ. Trimming shortened V by 2 bases and J by 1 base, and 13 bases separated the two germline ends. This CDR3 contains 16 residues. CDR3: CASSLSGILSYNEQFF. The CDR3 DNA reads TGCGCCAGCAGCTTATCGGGGATACTATCCTACAATGAGCAGTTCTTC.

About this clonotype: The junction and the germline gene differ at one end; a read error may be behind it. The chain has TRBV12-3 or TRBV12-4 and TRBJ1-1; D is possibly TRBD1 (6 bases). The CDR3 totals 12 residues. CDR3 bases: TGTGGCAGCAGTTTAGGGGGTAGGGAAGCTTTCTTT. Translating gives CGSSLGGREAFF.

This clonotype has just a few counts. The rearrangement links TRBV11-1 to TRBJ2-1, with 7 bases matching TRBD2. The CDR3 is 15 amino acids. CDR1 and CDR2 from the germline V gene are SGHAT and FQDESV (reference sequence). With 5 bases clipped from V and 4 bases from J, the junction kept 8 bases outside the gene matches. The CDR3 region is CASSLPGGGYNEQFF. The CDR3 nucleotides are TGTGCCAGCAGCCTACCGGGAGGTGGGTACAATGAGCAGTTCTTC.

The V call is TRBV29-1, the J call TRBJ2-5; 8 bases are shared with TRBD2. Per the germline V gene, CDR1 is SQVTM and CDR2 is ANQGSEA. This CDR3 is built from 12 residues. The V gene end was trimmed by 6 bases and the J gene end by 4 bases; junction bases not matched to a gene: 4. CDR3 nucleotides: TGCAGCGTGCAGGCGGGAGGAGAGACCCAGTACTTC. Translation: CSVQAGGETQYF.

This clonotype was seen many times. The CDR3 sequence: CASGSSGSGDTQYF. CDR3 coding DNA: TGTGCCAGCGGCTCGAGCGGGAGTGGAGATACGCAGTATTTT. The rearrangement joins TRBV12-3 or TRBV12-4 to TRBJ2-3, with TRBD2 matching over 8 bases. V was clipped by 8 bases and J by 5 bases; unmatched bases: 9. This CDR3 contains 14 residues.

A remark on this clonotype: The CDR3 does not close with the conserved phenylalanine or tryptophan, likely indicating a read error. The gene calls are TRBV11-2 and TRBJ2-1; D not certain. The CDR3 extends over 14 amino acids. Germline CDR1 is SGHAT and CDR2 is FQNNGV. CDR3 region: CDSSSAAGGNGQFL. CDR3 in DNA: TGTGACAGCAGCTCCGCTGCAGGCGGTAATGGGCAGTTCCTC.

This clonotype was detected ten times or more. The chain is built from TRBV29-1 and TRBJ2-3; maybe TRBD1 (5 bases). The germline V gene encodes CDR1 SQVTM and CDR2 ANQGSEA. V lost 0 bases and J lost 5, with 9 bases in between. This CDR3 region has 13 residues. The CDR3 protein is CSVEEGAGDTQYF. CDR3 sequence (DNA): TGCAGCGTTGAAGAAGGGGCTGGAGATACGCAGTATTTT.

The chain carries TRBV7-9 and TRBJ2-7; 7 bases align to TRBD2. CDR1 is SEHNR and CDR2 is FQNEAQ in the germline V gene (reference sequence). Unmatched junction bases numbered 13, after V lost 1 base and J lost 13 bases. The length of the CDR3 is 14 residues. CDR3 residues: CASSLGDYSYERYF. As DNA, the CDR3 is TGTGCCAGCAGCTTAGGGGACTATTCCTACGAGCGATACTTC.

This clonotype was detected only a few times. This may be a read error: a much more frequent sequence differs by one nucleotide. This chain uses TRBV5-4 with TRBJ2-3; D is unclear. Germline values: CDR1 SGHNT, CDR2 YYREEE (reference sequence). This CDR3 contains 15 residues. CDR3 sequence: CAGSLSNRLTDTQYF. CDR3 in DNA: TGTGCCGGCAGCTTGTCTAACCGCCTGACAGATACGCAGTATTTT.

The chain combines TRBV12-3 or TRBV12-4 with TRBJ2-6, with D perhaps TRBD1 or TRBD2 (5 bases each). V was trimmed by 9 bases and J by 1 base, leaving 19 bases between them. CDR3 length equals 17 residues. CDR3 DNA: TGTGCCAGTAGTAATGGGACCCAGCTTTCTGGGGCCAACGTCCTGACTTTC. Translating gives CASSNGTQLSGANVLTF.

As concerns this clonotype: A junction end diverges from the germline sequence, so it may reflect a read error. As DNA, the CDR3 is TGTGCCAACAGCTTAGTTCCTTGGGGACAGGGAACATACGAGCAGTACTTC. This encodes CANSLVPWGQGTYEQYF. This sequence joins TRBV11-2 and TRBJ2-7; TRBD1 matches at 9 bases. CDR3 length: 17 residues. Looked up from germline, CDR1 is SGHAT and CDR2 is FQNNGV.